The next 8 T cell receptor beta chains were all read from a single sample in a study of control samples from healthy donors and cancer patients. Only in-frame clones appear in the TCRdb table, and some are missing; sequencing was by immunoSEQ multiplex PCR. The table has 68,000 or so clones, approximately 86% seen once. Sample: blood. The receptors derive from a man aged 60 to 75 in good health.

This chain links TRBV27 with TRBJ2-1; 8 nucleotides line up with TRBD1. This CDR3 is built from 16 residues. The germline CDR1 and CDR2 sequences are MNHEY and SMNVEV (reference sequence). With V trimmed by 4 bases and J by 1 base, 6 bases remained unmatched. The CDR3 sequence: CASSSGGTGSYNEQFF. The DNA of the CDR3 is TGTGCCAGCAGTTCGGGCGGGACAGGATCCTACAATGAGCAGTTCTTC.

Written as DNA, the CDR3 is TGTGCCAGCAGCTCCATCGATGGGGTGGGGTCTGGGGCCAACGTCCTGACTTTC. Its protein product is CASSSIDGVGSGANVLTF. The gene calls are TRBV7-8 and TRBJ2-6; D ambiguous. Germline CDR1 and CDR2: SGHVS and FQNEAQ. V lost 4 bases, J lost 1 base, and 17 bases lay in between. This CDR3 has 18 amino acids.

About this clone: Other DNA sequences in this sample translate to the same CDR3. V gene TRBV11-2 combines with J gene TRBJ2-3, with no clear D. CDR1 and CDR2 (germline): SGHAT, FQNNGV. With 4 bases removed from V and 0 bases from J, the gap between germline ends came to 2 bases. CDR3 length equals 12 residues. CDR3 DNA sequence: TGTGCCAGCAGCTCCAGCACAGATACGCAGTATTTT. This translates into CASSSSTDTQYF.

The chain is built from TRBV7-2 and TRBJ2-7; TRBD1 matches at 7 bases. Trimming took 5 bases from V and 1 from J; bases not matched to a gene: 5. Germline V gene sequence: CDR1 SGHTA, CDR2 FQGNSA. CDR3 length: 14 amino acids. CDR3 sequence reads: CASSRDSLSYEQYF. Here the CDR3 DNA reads TGTGCCAGCAGCCGGGACAGTCTTTCCTACGAGCAGTACTTC.

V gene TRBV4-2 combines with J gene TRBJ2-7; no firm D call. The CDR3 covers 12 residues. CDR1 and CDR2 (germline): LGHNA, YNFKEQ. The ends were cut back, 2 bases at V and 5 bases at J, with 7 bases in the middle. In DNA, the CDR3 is TGTGCCAGCAGCCAATTACATGACGAGCAGTACTTC. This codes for CASSQLHDEQYF.

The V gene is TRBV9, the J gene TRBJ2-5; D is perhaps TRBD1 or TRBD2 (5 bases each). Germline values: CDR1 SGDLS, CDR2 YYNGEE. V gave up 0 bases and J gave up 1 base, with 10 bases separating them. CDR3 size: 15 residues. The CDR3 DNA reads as TGTGCCAGCAGCGTAGGGGGGTCCCTCCAAGAGACCCAGTACTTC. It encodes CASSVGGSLQETQYF.

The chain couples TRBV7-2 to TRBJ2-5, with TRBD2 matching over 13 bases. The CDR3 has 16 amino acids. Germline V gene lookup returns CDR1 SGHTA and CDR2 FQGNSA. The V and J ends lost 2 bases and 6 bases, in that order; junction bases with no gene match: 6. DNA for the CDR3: TGTGCCAGCAGCTTACAACTAGCGGGAGGGTCGCAGACCCAGTACTTC. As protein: CASSLQLAGGSQTQYF.

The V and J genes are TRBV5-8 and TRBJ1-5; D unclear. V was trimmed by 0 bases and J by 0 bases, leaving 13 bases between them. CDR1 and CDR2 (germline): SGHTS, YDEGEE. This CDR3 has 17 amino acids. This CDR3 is CASSLATITFSNQPQHF. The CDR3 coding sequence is TGTGCCAGCAGCTTGGCCACGATCACCTTTAGCAATCAGCCCCAGCATTTT.